This TCR beta chain was documented in a study of cytomegalovirus exposure and HLA in healthy donors. The PCR employed 60 Vbeta primers together with 13 Jbeta primers. The data were produced by immunoSEQ multiplex PCR, yet TCRdb's version contains in-frame clones alone and is incomplete. The sample shows around 140,000 clones, about three quarters of them seen only once. The CDR3 contains 16 residues. Trimming removed 3 bases from V and 7 bases from J; junction bases left unmatched: 10. Germline assignment: CDR1 SEHNR and CDR2 FQNEAQ (reference sequence). The chain carries TRBV7-9 and TRBJ2-1, with 9 bases that match TRBD2. The sequence was collected from a female donor in good health and CMV-seronegative. Specimen: PBMCs. CDR3 sequence (DNA): TGTGCCAGCAGCTTTAGGGCTAGCGGGGCATATAATGAGCAGTTCTTC. It codes for CASSFRASGAYNEQFF.